The rows below give T cell receptor beta chains drawn from one sample of a study of beta chain features in type 1 diabetes. Measured with immunoSEQ multiplex PCR; TCRdb has only the in-frame clones, and not every one. The sample has about 45,000 clones, about half seen once; the top ten hold over 2%. Sequenced sample: Tregs from blood. The receptors come from a young woman in good health. The CDR3 runs from the conserved cysteine through the conserved F or W. D genes are given only for firm matches. Clone size, where shown, is once, few, many, or a class for clones that have expanded.

d_call j_call v_call clone_size cdr3_nt cdr3_aa
- TRBJ2-6 TRBV29-1 - TGCAGCGTTGTCTTAGCGCGCGGGGCCAACGTCCTGACTTTC CSVVLARGANVLTF
- TRBJ2-7 TRBV10-3 - TGTGCCATCAGTGATCCCAGCGGTAGCTCCTACGAGCAGTACTTC CAISDPSGSSYEQYF
TRBD1 TRBJ1-1 TRBV10-1 - TGCGCCAGCAATAGACAGGGCTACACTGAAGCTTTCTTT CASNRQGYTEAFF
TRBD2 TRBJ2-1 TRBV4-3 - TGCGCCAGCAGCCAAGATCCAGCGGGAGGTACCTACAATGAGCAGTTCTTC CASSQDPAGGTYNEQFF
- TRBJ1-5 TRBV7-2 few TGTGCCAGCAGCTTAGTGGGCAGGGATCAGCCCCAGCATTTT CASSLVGRDQPQHF
TRBD1 TRBJ1-1 TRBV6-1 - TGTGCCAGTCTTTACAGGGGGCTTACTGAAGCTTTCTTT CASLYRGLTEAFF
TRBD1 TRBJ1-2 TRBV28 few TGTGCCAGCAATACTAGGGGGCGATTTGGCTACACCTTC CASNTRGRFGYTF
TRBD2 TRBJ2-7 TRBV28 - TGTGCCAGCAGACGCGGGGAGGGGACCTACGAGCAGTACTTC CASRRGEGTYEQYF
- TRBJ1-3 TRBV28 - TGTGCCAGCAGTCCTCCACAGGTACCCGGAAACACCATATATTTT CASSPPQVPGNTIYF
TRBD2 TRBJ2-5 TRBV5-6 - TGTGCCAGCAGCTGGCGGACTAGCGGGAGGCAAGAGACCCAGTACTTC CASSWRTSGRQETQYF
- TRBJ1-2 TRBV19 - TGTGCCAGTAGTAGTCGACAGGCGAACTATGGCTACACCTTC CASSSRQANYGYTF
- TRBJ1-2 TRBV4-2 - TGTGCCAGCAGCCAAGGAGAAGTATTCTATGGCTACACCTTC CASSQGEVFYGYTF
- TRBJ2-7 TRBV5-1 - TGCGCCAGCAGATTCGAACCGGGATTATACGAGCAGTACTTC CASRFEPGLYEQYF
- TRBJ2-3 TRBV29-1 once TGCAGCGGCCTAACTAGAGGTGTAGGCGATACGCAGTATTTT CSGLTRGVGDTQYF